These 21 T cell receptor beta chains came from one sample sequenced in a study of cytomegalovirus exposure and HLA in healthy donors. The PCR was carried out with 60 Vbeta primers and 13 Jbeta primers. The table came from immunoSEQ multiplex PCR; TCRdb's copy has only in-frame clones and leaves some out. This table has 49,000 or so clones, around 85% appearing once. Material for sequencing was PBMCs. These receptors were obtained from a boy aged 5-17 years in good health and CMV-seropositive.

V is TRBV27 and J is TRBJ1-1; 8 nucleotides align to TRBD1. There are 13 residues in the CDR3. CDR1 is MNHEY and CDR2 is SMNVEV in the germline V gene (reference sequence). Unmatched junction bases numbered 7, after V lost 6 bases and J lost 7 bases. The CDR3 here is CASRIQGADEAFF. The CDR3, as DNA: TGTGCCAGCAGGATTCAGGGGGCAGATGAAGCTTTCTTT.

This chain uses TRBV19 with TRBJ1-5; TRBD1 is a possible D gene (6 bases). CDR1 is LNHDA and CDR2 is SQIVND in the germline V gene (reference sequence). V dropped 6 bases and J dropped 7 bases, with 31 bases sitting between them. The CDR3 is 19 amino acids. CDR3 nucleotide sequence: TGTGCCAGTAGAGCCCCCTGGGCAGGGGACCGGGGAATAGGCCAGCCCCAGCATTTT. Amino acids: CASRAPWAGDRGIGQPQHF.

The rearrangement links TRBV4-2 to TRBJ2-3, with 9 nucleotides matching TRBD2. CDR3 size: 17 residues. In germline, CDR1 is LGHNA, CDR2 YNFKEQ. J was trimmed by 7 bases and V by 0 bases; bases with no gene match: 11. The chain's CDR3 is CASSQDIWRGGGNTQYF. In nucleotides, the CDR3 is TGTGCCAGCAGCCAAGACATTTGGCGGGGGGGCGGGAATACGCAGTATTTT.

In its sample, this clone was seen once. The genes are TRBV19 and TRBJ1-3, with D tentatively TRBD1 (6 bases). CDR3 size: 13 residues. Trimming took 10 bases from V and 3 from J, leaving 13 bases between them. CDR1 and CDR2 (germline): LNHDA, SQIVND (reference sequence). The CDR3 DNA reads as TGTGCCACCAGACAGGCGGGTGGAAACACCATATATTTT. As protein: CATRQAGGNTIYF.

CDR3 loop: CASSYAGDTYEQYF. The CDR3 DNA follows: TGTGCCAGCAGTTATGCGGGGGATACCTACGAGCAGTACTTC. V and J are TRBV6-5 and TRBJ2-7, with 7 bases matching TRBD2. V lost 3 bases to trimming and J lost 2 bases; unmatched junction nucleotides: 4. CDR1 is MNHEY, CDR2 SVGAGI, per germline. CDR3 size: 14 residues.

The chain uses TRBV5-1 and TRBJ1-3; D perhaps matches TRBD1 (5 bases). With 3 bases removed from V and 2 bases from J, the gap between germline ends came to 15 bases. The CDR3 spans 16 residues. Germline assignment: CDR1 SGHRS and CDR2 YFSETQ. CDR3 sequence: CASSSRQGEAGNTIYF. The CDR3 DNA reads as TGCGCCAGCAGCTCCCGGCAGGGTGAAGCTGGAAACACCATATATTTT.

Only one count was recorded for this clone. This chain uses TRBV6-1 with TRBJ1-5; 8 positions match TRBD1. The CDR3 has 14 residues. V lost 5 bases to trimming and J lost 9 bases; unmatched junction nucleotides: 9. In germline, CDR1 is MNHNS, CDR2 SASEGT. The CDR3 bases are TGTGCCAGCAGTCCACAGGGGGAGGTTGGGCCCCAGCATTTT. Its protein product is CASSPQGEVGPQHF.

The chain couples TRBV5-1 to TRBJ2-7, with D possibly being TRBD2 (6 bases). CDR1 SGHRS and CDR2 YFSETQ come from the germline V gene. The CDR3 loop spans 13 amino acids. V was cut by 5 bases and J by 4 bases, with 13 bases left in between. CDR3 residues: CASRLWGGYEQYF. For the CDR3, the DNA is TGCGCCAGCAGGCTTTGGGGAGGTTACGAGCAGTACTTC.

This clone has only a few counts. CDR3 amino acids: CAIRGQGLTGELFF. The CDR3 DNA is TGTGCCATCAGGGGACAGGGCCTTACCGGGGAGCTGTTTTTT. The chain has TRBV10-3 and TRBJ2-2; 9 bases line up with TRBD1. Trimming took 6 bases from V and 5 from J; bases not matched to a gene: 4. The CDR3 sequence is 14 residues long. CDR1 ENHRY and CDR2 SYGVKD come from the germline V gene.

The chain is built from TRBV7-2 and TRBJ2-5, with 8 bases matching TRBD2. With the DNA end fitting TRBJ2-7 better, the J assignment may be wrong. The CDR3 is made up of 14 amino acids. The germline V gene encodes CDR1 SGHTA and CDR2 FQGNSA. The chain's CDR3 is CASSPPGGEHEQYF. The CDR3 nucleotides read TGTGCCAGCAGCCCCCCGGGGGGGGAACACGAGCAGTACTTC.

CDR3 bases: TGTGCCAGCAGTCCGGACAGCTATGGCTACACCTTC. Translation: CASSPDSYGYTF. V and J are TRBV5-4 and TRBJ1-2, with a possible D match to TRBD1 (6 bases). Trimming took 5 bases from V and 4 from J, leaving 9 bases between them. The CDR3 covers 12 residues. Germline assignment: CDR1 SGHNT and CDR2 YYREEE (reference sequence).

This sequence joins TRBV6-6 and TRBJ1-4, with D perhaps TRBD1 (5 bases). V lost 6 bases and J lost 3, with 11 bases in between. The CDR3 sequence is 14 residues long. CDR1 MNHNY and CDR2 SVGAGI come from the germline V gene (reference sequence). CDR3 bases: TGTGCCAGCAGATCAGGGTCGGCTAATGAAAAACTGTTTTTT. Protein: CASRSGSANEKLFF.

The chain employs TRBV7-6 and TRBJ1-6, with D perhaps TRBD1 (5 bases). CDR1 and CDR2 from the germline V gene are SGHVS and FNYEAQ. V dropped 1 base and J dropped 10 bases, with 11 bases sitting between them. The CDR3 length is 14 residues. CDR3 protein: CASSLGGAGSPLHF. CDR3 DNA sequence: TGTGCCAGCAGCTTAGGGGGCGCAGGGTCACCCCTCCACTTT. The complete variable domain, with remaining parts taken from reference TRBV7-6 and TRBJ1-6, reads GAGVSQSPRYKVTKRGQDVALRCDPISGHVSLYWYRQALGQGPEFLTYFNYEAQQDKSGLPNDRFSAERPEGSISTLTIQRTEQRDSAMYRCASSLGGAGSPLHFGNGTRLTVT.

The chain joins TRBV2 to TRBJ2-5, with 7 bases fitting TRBD1. CDR3 size: 14 residues. The V gene end was trimmed by 3 bases and the J gene end by 3 bases; junction bases not matched to a gene: 4. Germline V gives CDR1 SNHLY, CDR2 FYNNEI. CDR3 sequence (DNA): TGTGCCAGCAGTGAGGGGACAGACAAAGAGACCCAGTACTTC. Encoded protein: CASSEGTDKETQYF.

The CDR3 protein is CASSPRGRGNYGYTF. The CDR3 DNA sequence: TGTGCCAGCAGCCCTAGGGGGCGAGGGAACTATGGCTACACCTTC. The chain couples TRBV7-6 to TRBJ1-2; TRBD1 matches at 7 bases. V shed 5 bases and J 2 bases; nucleotides not matched to a gene: 8. CDR1 and CDR2 (germline): SGHVS, FNYEAQ. The CDR3 totals 15 residues.

The rearrangement links TRBV27 to TRBJ2-1; 14 bases match TRBD2. The CDR3 sequence is 19 residues long. J lost 5 bases, V lost 2 bases, and 11 bases had no gene match. CDR1 is MNHEY, CDR2 SMNVEV, per germline (reference sequence). The CDR3 reads CASSLSPGLAGARNNEQFF. CDR3 sequence (DNA): TGTGCCAGCAGTTTAAGCCCGGGACTAGCGGGGGCCCGGAACAATGAGCAGTTCTTC.

Regarding this clone: At one end, the junction sequence differs from germline, possibly due to a read error. The genes are TRBV7-9 and TRBJ1-5, with TRBD1 as a possible D gene (6 bases). The CDR3 is 13 amino acids. CDR1 and CDR2 from the germline V gene are SEHNR and FQNEAQ (reference sequence). In DNA, the CDR3 is TGTTCCAGCAGCTTAGCAGGGGATCAGCCCCAGCATTTT. Amino acids: CSSSLAGDQPQHF.

V usage is TRBV19 and J usage is TRBJ1-6; 7 bases map to TRBD1. Germline loops: CDR1 LNHDA, CDR2 SQIVND (reference sequence). The V gene end was trimmed by 5 bases and the J gene end by 6 bases; junction bases not matched to a gene: 4. The CDR3 extends over 14 amino acids. The CDR3 bases are TGTGCCAGTAGTTTGGGGACAGCTAATTCACCCCTCCACTTT. Amino acids: CASSLGTANSPLHF.

The chain recombines TRBV5-8 with TRBJ1-4; no reliable D call. Germline CDR1 reads SGHTS; CDR2 reads YDEGEE. V was trimmed by 1 base and J by 5 bases, leaving 9 bases between them. The CDR3 runs 14 residues. In nucleotides, the CDR3 is TGTGCCAGCAGCTTGTACCAGTCAAATGAAAAACTGTTTTTT. As protein: CASSLYQSNEKLFF.

This clone was detected a few times. This chain uses TRBV5-1 with TRBJ1-5; TRBD1 aligns across 8 bases. V shed 4 bases, J shed 3 bases, and the junction held 30 bases outside the gene matches. The germline gives CDR1 SGHRS, CDR2 YFSETQ. The length of the CDR3 is 23 residues. The CDR3 spells CASSHRIALRVAPDRAFNQPQHF. The CDR3 DNA sequence: TGCGCCAGCAGCCATAGGATAGCATTGCGCGTTGCACCGGACAGGGCCTTCAATCAGCCCCAGCATTTT.

The DNA for the CDR3 is TGTGCCAGCAGCTTAGCAGAATACGAGCAGTACTTC. As protein: CASSLAEYEQYF. V and J are TRBV11-2 and TRBJ2-7, with D uncertain. CDR1 and CDR2 from the germline V gene are SGHAT and FQNNGV. The CDR3 is made up of 12 amino acids. Trimming pared 1 base from V and 4 bases from J, leaving 5 bases between.